A selection of T cell receptor beta chains follows, all from one sample in a study of shared T cell receptors in the human thymus. Assay: immunoSEQ multiplex PCR; the TCRdb copy retains only in-frame clones and omits some. The sample lists hundreds of thousands of clones; 88% were seen once. This sample also belongs to another study, concerning human thymus T cells.

Input material: thymocytes. The source is a boy under two years old with a congenital heart defect. The CDR3 runs from the conserved cysteine through the conserved F or W.

J | V | CDR3
TRBJ2-3 | TRBV4-2 | CASSQDRGSTDTQYF
TRBJ2-6 | TRBV27 | CASSLGGGTVISSGANVLTF
TRBJ2-2 | TRBV7-2 | CASSSTTTGSTGELFF
TRBJ1-2 | TRBV6-1 | CASWGLSYGYTF
TRBJ2-3 | TRBV5-1 | CASSLGQGWGPGDTQYF
TRBJ2-7 | TRBV5-1 | CASSGAHRSSYEQYF
TRBJ2-7 | TRBV6-5 | CASRRTSGSSYEQYF
TRBJ1-1 | TRBV27 | CASSNPVGRTEAFF
. | TRBV7-7 | CASSQGQGSYEQYF
TRBJ2-7 | TRBV10-1 | CASSLGTDHQDGGRAFSYEQYF